This TCR beta chain was retrieved from a study of T-cell memory formation after mild COVID-19. The CDR3 totals 14 residues. Between the trimmed V and J ends, which lost 0 bases and 3 bases, there was a span of 9 bases. MiXCR was run by TCRdb on the 5' RACE reads, yielding one entry per CDR3 protein. Among approximately 40,000 distinct CDR3 sequences, about an eighth were seen once, and the ten largest hold 25% to 30%. This TCR came from a man younger than 35 who had mild COVID-19 (a few samples of this study predate the infection). Cell type and time point are not known. The material sequenced was PBMCs or a T cell subset sorted from them (not recorded which). V usage is TRBV12-3 or TRBV12-4 and J usage is TRBJ2-7, with D uncertain. In DNA, the CDR3 is TGTGCCAGCAGTTTAGCGGGCAGGAGCTACGAGCAGTACTTC. Translated: CASSLAGRSYEQYF.